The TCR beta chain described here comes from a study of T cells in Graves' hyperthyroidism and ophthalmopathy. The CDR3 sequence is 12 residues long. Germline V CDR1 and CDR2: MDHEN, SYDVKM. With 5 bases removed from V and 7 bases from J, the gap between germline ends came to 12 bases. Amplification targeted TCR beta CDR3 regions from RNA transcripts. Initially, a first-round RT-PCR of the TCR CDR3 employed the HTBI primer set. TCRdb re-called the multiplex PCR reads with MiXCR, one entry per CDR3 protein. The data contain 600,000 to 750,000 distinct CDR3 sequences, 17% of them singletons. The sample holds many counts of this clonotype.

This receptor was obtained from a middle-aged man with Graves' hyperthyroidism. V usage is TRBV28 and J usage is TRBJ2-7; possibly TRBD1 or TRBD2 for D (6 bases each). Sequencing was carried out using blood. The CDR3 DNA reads TGTGCCAGCAGTCCAGGGGCGGGAGAGCAGTACTTC. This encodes CASSPGAGEQYF.